The entry below describes one TCR beta chain. As yet, its antigen is unknown. The entry originates in a study of T cells in Graves' hyperthyroidism and ophthalmopathy. The study's findings and limits: Blood also showed most of the thyroid clonotypes that were expanded above 0.001.

Regions amplified from RNA transcripts were the TCR beta CDR3 regions. The HTBI primer set was used in a first-round RT-PCR of the TCR CDR3. MiXCR, applied by TCRdb to the multiplex PCR reads, yields one record per CDR3 protein. The repertoire has some 500,000 distinct CDR3 sequences, around a quarter of them found once; the top ten carry over 9%. CDR3 length: 15 amino acids. Germline trimming cut 5 bases from V and 4 bases from J; bases unmatched to any gene: 7. Germline CDR1 SGHTA, CDR2 FQGNSA. Ophthalmopathy cases met thresholds of Clinical Activity Score at least 3, NOSPECS grade at least 4 and duration under 3 months. Exclusion criteria comprised uncontrolled infection, other autoimmune disease, pregnancy or lactation. The PBMCs were taken from less than 11 ml of fresh peripheral blood.

V is TRBV7-2 and J is TRBJ2-7; TRBD2 matches 11 bases. This TCR came from a woman in her thirties with Graves' ophthalmopathy. Sample: blood. The CDR3 coding sequence is TGTGCCAGCAGCGGTGGGGGACTAGCGGCTTACGAGCAGTACTTC. Amino acid sequence: CASSGGGLAAYEQYF.